The rows below give T cell receptor beta chains drawn from one sample of a study of identical twins. TCRdb fed the 5' RACE reads into MiXCR, producing one record per CDR3 protein. This table has around 1.7 million distinct CDR3 sequences, about 32% appearing once. Sequenced sample: cord blood. The source is a newborn girl in good health. Both conserved end residues are part of each CDR3. Fields, in order: J gene, D gene, clone size, V gene, CDR3 protein, CDR3 DNA. The D gene is left open where the match is weak. Clone size appears in some rows only: once, few, many, or a class for an expanded clone.

TRBJ1-1 - once TRBV4-2 CASSFFARGDTEAFF TGTGCCAGCAGCTTCTTCGCTAGGGGGGACACTGAAGCTTTCTTT
TRBJ2-1 TRBD2 few TRBV7-2 CASSSPGLAPYNEQFF TGTGCCAGCAGCTCCCCGGGACTAGCGCCCTACAATGAGCAGTTCTTC
TRBJ2-1 TRBD2 - TRBV5-6 CASSLSGSPLSSYNEQFF TGTGCCAGCAGCTTAAGCGGGAGCCCCCTTAGCTCCTACAATGAGCAGTTCTTC
TRBJ2-7 - - TRBV7-8 CASSPAMYEQYF TGTGCCAGCAGCCCGGCGATGTATGAGCAGTACTTC
TRBJ2-4 - few TRBV28 CASSLWGGAGRAKNIQYF TGTGCCAGCAGTTTATGGGGCGGGGCAGGGAGGGCCAAAAACATTCAGTACTTC
TRBJ2-5 TRBD2 few TRBV3-1 CASSQDLPSGDTYF TGTGCCAGCAGCCAAGATCTCCCTAGCGGGGATACGTACTTC
TRBJ2-3 TRBD2 - TRBV28 CASRVAGGNTDTQYF TGTGCCAGCAGGGTAGCGGGAGGGAATACAGATACGCAGTATTTT
TRBJ1-6 TRBD1 - TRBV7-2 CASSLIRLRDRGSPLHF TGTGCCAGCAGCTTAATTCGACTCCGGGACAGGGGTTCACCCCTCCACTTT
TRBJ1-6 - - TRBV5-5 CASSLAGGARNSPLHF TGTGCCAGCAGCTTGGCCGGGGGGGCACGTAATTCACCCCTCCACTTT
TRBJ1-6 TRBD1 - TRBV6-6 CASSYGDRVSPLHF TGTGCCAGCAGTTACGGGGACAGGGTGTCACCCCTCCACTTT
TRBJ1-5 - few TRBV5-6 CASRNWQGRNQPQHF TGTGCCAGCAGGAATTGGCAGGGGAGGAATCAGCCCCAGCATTTT
TRBJ2-1 TRBD2 - TRBV7-6 CASSLGALAGAYNEQFF TGTGCCAGCAGCTTAGGGGCCTTAGCGGGGGCCTACAATGAGCAGTTCTTC
TRBJ2-1 TRBD1 many TRBV29-1 CSVLTGRYNEQFF TGCAGCGTTCTGACAGGGCGCTACAATGAGCAGTTCTTC
TRBJ2-7 TRBD2 few TRBV7-2 CASSLVTSGRGAYEQYF TGTGCCAGCAGCTTAGTGACTAGCGGGAGGGGGGCCTACGAGCAGTACTTC
TRBJ1-2 - - TRBV29-1 CSVPGHREGVYTF TGCAGCGTTCCGGGGCACAGGGAGGGTGTCTACACCTTC
TRBJ2-1 TRBD1 - TRBV7-2 CASSLFWDRGSYEQFF TGTGCCAGCAGCTTATTTTGGGACAGGGGTTCCTACGAGCAGTTCTTC
TRBJ2-6 - many TRBV28 CASITTGANVLTF TGTGCCAGCATTACTACCGGGGCCAACGTCCTGACTTTC
TRBJ2-1 TRBD1 - TRBV20-1 CSAPQDRGPYNEQFF TGCAGTGCTCCCCAAGACAGGGGACCCTACAATGAGCAGTTCTTC
TRBJ2-1 TRBD2 few TRBV5-1 CASGAGGVTYNEQFF TGCGCCAGCGGAGCGGGGGGAGTAACCTACAATGAGCAGTTCTTC
TRBJ1-3 - few TRBV4-2 CASSQDSAQATGNTIYF TGTGCCAGCAGCCAAGATTCCGCCCAGGCAACGGGAAACACCATATATTTT
TRBJ2-3 - - TRBV15 CATSARLADTQYF TGTGCCACCAGCGCCCGACTAGCAGATACGCAGTATTTT
TRBJ2-2 TRBD2 - TRBV4-2 CASSQSQRETGSTGELFF TGTGCCAGCAGCCAAAGTCAGCGGGAGACGGGGAGCACCGGGGAGCTGTTTTTT
TRBJ2-1 - few TRBV20-1 CSARDPYEQFF TGCAGTGCTAGAGACCCGTATGAGCAGTTCTTC
TRBJ2-7 TRBD2 few TRBV7-9 CASSSNPGTRTYEQYF TGTGCCAGCAGCTCAAACCCCGGGACTAGGACCTACGAGCAGTACTTC
TRBJ2-1 - many TRBV29-1 CSVTGTLTGEQFF TGCAGCGTGACCGGGACTCTAACCGGTGAGCAGTTCTTC
TRBJ1-2 TRBD1 - TRBV20-1 CSARFPGTGGFNYGYTF TGCAGTGCTCGCTTCCCCGGGACAGGGGGATTTAACTATGGCTACACCTTC
TRBJ2-7 - few TRBV11-2 CASSISQEGRYEQYF TGTGCCAGCAGCATTAGCCAAGAGGGGAGATACGAGCAGTACTTC
TRBJ2-7 - few TRBV20-1 CSAPPGQMTYEQYF TGCAGTGCCCCTCCGGGACAAATGACCTACGAGCAGTACTTC
TRBJ1-1 - - TRBV5-1 CASSAETLNTEAFF TGCGCCAGCAGCGCCGAAACCTTGAACACTGAAGCTTTCTTT
TRBJ1-1 - few TRBV6-2/TRBV6-3 CASSYETVEAFF TGTGCCAGCAGTTATGAGACAGTTGAAGCTTTCTTT
TRBJ2-1 TRBD2 - TRBV29-1 CSGRTSGRFNEQFF TGCAGCGGCCGGACTAGCGGGAGATTTAATGAGCAGTTCTTC
TRBJ2-7 TRBD2 - TRBV20-1 CSAGLAASAYEQYF TGCAGTGCTGGACTAGCGGCTTCTGCCTACGAGCAGTACTTC
TRBJ2-5 TRBD2 - TRBV19 CASRGGRYSYNEQYF TGTGCCAGTAGGGGCGGGAGGTACTCCTACAATGAGCAGTACTTC
TRBJ1-1 TRBD1 - TRBV7-9 CASSFNRGGTEAFF TGTGCCAGCAGCTTCAACAGGGGAGGCACTGAAGCTTTCTTT
TRBJ2-5 TRBD1 - TRBV28 CASSLTGGVYNERYF TGTGCCAGCAGTTTAACAGGGGGCGTATACAATGAGCGGTACTTC
TRBJ2-5 - - TRBV12-5 CASGQTPGETQYF TGTGCTAGTGGACAGACCCCAGGAGAGACCCAGTACTTC
TRBJ1-1 - once TRBV4-1 CASGQDIRGAEAFF TGCGCCAGCGGCCAAGATATTAGGGGGGCGGAAGCTTTCTTT
TRBJ1-2 - few TRBV29-1 CSVEGRLNGYTF TGCAGCGTTGAGGGACGATTGAATGGCTACACCTTC
TRBJ2-7 - - TRBV15 CATSRSASSYEQYF TGTGCCACCAGCAGAAGCGCAAGCTCCTACGAGCAGTACTTC
TRBJ1-6 TRBD1 - TRBV20-1 CSAQQGSSYNSPLHF TGCAGTGCGCAACAGGGGAGCTCCTATAATTCACCCCTCCACTTT
TRBJ1-5 - - TRBV27 CASSSPDSPVPHSSNQPQHF TGTGCCAGCAGTTCCCCGGACAGTCCTGTTCCCCACTCTAGCAATCAGCCCCAGCATTTT